The 15 T cell receptor beta chains listed next were all sequenced from one sample in a study of Ad26.COV2.S vaccination and SARS-CoV-2 variants. Sequenced by immunoSEQ multiplex PCR; TCRdb stores in-frame clones only, minus some. The data contain 330,000 or so clones, almost 90% of them seen just once; the ten biggest clones take up 5% to 6.5%. Treatment given: 15 to 20 received Ad26.COV2.S at low or high dose, single or two shots; about 5 received placebo; per-sample allocation not given. Vaccine and placebo recipients were sampled on day 63 after the first injection. The sequencing used peripheral blood, collected in a trial of Ad26.COV2.S vaccine versus placebo. The receptors shown here come from a person between 18 and 65 years old who received the Ad26.COV2.S COVID-19 vaccine or a placebo.

The chain links TRBV11-2 to TRBJ2-7, with a possible D match to TRBD1 (6 bases). V gave up 3 bases and J gave up 4 bases, with 13 bases separating them. The CDR3 is 14 amino acids. Looked up from germline, CDR1 is SGHAT and CDR2 is FQNNGV. The CDR3 reads CASSFGTTGYEQYF. The CDR3 region has the DNA TGTGCCAGCAGCTTTGGGACGACAGGATACGAGCAGTACTTC. Variable domain in full (rest from reference TRBV11-2 and TRBJ2-7): EAGVAQSPRYKIIEKRQSVAFWCNPISGHATLYWYQQILGQGPKLLIQFQNNGVVDDSQLPKDRFSAERLKGVDSTLKIQPAKLEDSAVYLCASSFGTTGYEQYFGPGTRLTVT.

The chain combines TRBV27 with TRBJ1-4; a weak D match, TRBD1 (5 bases). Germline lookup yields CDR1 MNHEY and CDR2 SMNVEV (reference sequence). This CDR3 has 16 amino acids. Trimming removed 5 bases at V and 6 bases at J, with 19 bases between. As DNA, the CDR3 is TGTGCCAGCAGTCCGATGACAGTCCTAGGTCATGAAAAACTGTTTTTT. Its protein product is CASSPMTVLGHEKLFF.

The CDR3 DNA reads TGTGCCAGCAGTTCTGCAGGGCTAACTAATGAAAAACTGTTTTTT. Protein product: CASSSAGLTNEKLFF. This sequence joins TRBV27 and TRBJ1-4; perhaps TRBD1 as D (5 bases). The V end was cut by 4 bases, the J end by 1 base, with 10 bases between. The V gene's germline CDR1 is MNHEY and CDR2 SMNVEV (reference sequence). The CDR3 is made up of 15 amino acids.

V gene TRBV19 combines with J gene TRBJ1-1; 7 bases are a match to TRBD1. Germline V gene sequence: CDR1 LNHDA, CDR2 SQIVND (reference sequence). V lost 3 bases, J lost 5 bases, and 15 bases stayed unmatched. This CDR3 has 17 amino acids. In nucleotides, the CDR3 is TGTGCCAGTAGTATGACACGATCGACAGGGCCGGGGACTGAAGCTTTCTTT. Its protein product is CASSMTRSTGPGTEAFF.

The chain combines TRBV11-3 with TRBJ1-1; 12 bases agree with TRBD1. J lost 4 bases, V lost 5 bases, and 8 bases had no gene match. The CDR3 loop spans 16 amino acids. The germline V gene encodes CDR1 SGHNT and CDR2 YENEEA. Here the CDR3 DNA reads TGTGCCAGCAGCCCCTGGGACAGGGGGCGGTTCACTGAAGCTTTCTTT. As protein: CASSPWDRGRFTEAFF.

This clone was detected once. The chain combines TRBV9 with TRBJ1-2; possible D gene TRBD1, 6 bases. The CDR3 has 15 residues. Germline CDR1 SGDLS, CDR2 YYNGEE. Trimming shortened V by 3 bases and J by 5 bases, and 17 bases separated the two germline ends. The DNA for the CDR3 is TGTGCCAGCAGCGCGACGACGACAGGCTTATATGGCTACACCTTC. It yields the protein CASSATTTGLYGYTF.

This chain joins TRBV27 and TRBJ2-7, with TRBD1 as a possible D gene (5 bases). V was shortened by 2 bases and J by 4 bases, with 9 bases between the two germline ends. The CDR3 spans 13 residues. CDR1 and CDR2 from the germline V gene are MNHEY and SMNVEV (reference sequence). The CDR3 region has the DNA TGTGCCAGCAGTTTACACTCAGGGTACGAGCAGTACGTC. Its protein is CASSLHSGYEQYV.

The chain links TRBV11-3 to TRBJ1-1; possible D gene TRBD1, 5 bases. The CDR3 is 12 residues long. With 5 bases removed from V and 10 bases from J, the gap between germline ends came to 14 bases. CDR1 and CDR2 (germline): SGHNT, YENEEA. The CDR3 nucleotides read TGTGCCAGCAGCCCTGAGGGGCTTGGAGCTTTCTTT. The encoded protein is CASSPEGLGAFF.

The rearrangement uses TRBV7-2 and TRBJ2-7; D possibly corresponds to TRBD1 (7 bases). This CDR3 has 16 residues. The germline CDR1 and CDR2 sequences are SGHTA and FQGNSA. Trimming took 3 bases from V and 7 from J, leaving 22 bases between them. In nucleotides, the CDR3 is TGTGCCAGCAGCTTTTCCCCCCAGGGGGTGGAGGGTGAGCAGTACTTC. Translating gives CASSFSPQGVEGEQYF.

V is TRBV4-1 and J is TRBJ1-1, with D possibly being TRBD1 (6 bases). The CDR3 spans 17 residues. The germline V gene encodes CDR1 MGHRA and CDR2 YSYEKL. The ends were cut back, 0 bases at V and 1 base at J, with 15 bases in the middle. The CDR3 here is CASSQDPRWGPNTEAFF. The CDR3 DNA is TGCGCCAGCAGCCAAGACCCAAGATGGGGGCCGAACACTGAAGCTTTCTTT.

V is TRBV7-2 and J is TRBJ1-2; D remains ambiguous. The CDR3 sequence is 13 residues long. Looked up from germline, CDR1 is SGHTA and CDR2 is FQGNSA. Trimming stripped 2 bases from V and 3 bases from J, with 7 bases between. The chain's CDR3 is CASSLTKYYGYTF. The CDR3 bases are TGTGCCAGCAGCTTAACAAAATACTATGGCTACACCTTC.

This chain links TRBV6-2 or TRBV6-3 with TRBJ2-5, with TRBD2 matching 9 bases. V lost 0 bases to trimming and J lost 4 bases; unmatched junction nucleotides: 9. Germline V gene sequence: CDR1 MNHEY, CDR2 SVGEGT. The CDR3 consists of 17 residues. The CDR3 region has the DNA TGTGCCAGCAGTTACTCCGGGGTAGCGGGGGAATCAGAGACCCAGTACTTC. Translated, it gives CASSYSGVAGESETQYF.

The chain links TRBV3-1 (or the pseudogene TRBV3-2) to TRBJ1-4, with 9 bases matching TRBD1. V shed 7 bases and J 7 bases; nucleotides not matched to a gene: 7. The CDR3 loop spans 14 amino acids. Germline V gene sequence: CDR1 LGHDT, CDR2 YNNKEL (reference sequence). The CDR3 region is CASTKQGALEKLFF. Here the CDR3 DNA reads TGTGCCAGCACCAAACAGGGGGCGCTTGAAAAACTGTTTTTT.

The J gene is TRBJ1-5, the V gene TRBV7-2; D uncertain. The CDR3 has 15 amino acids. Germline lookup yields CDR1 SGHTA and CDR2 FQGNSA. Trimming stripped 5 bases from V and 4 bases from J, with 15 bases between. The CDR3 protein is CASSPWGRTNQPQHF. DNA for the CDR3: TGTGCCAGCAGCCCATGGGGAAGGACGAATCAGCCCCAGCATTTT.

The chain recombines TRBV5-1 with TRBJ2-1, with D possibly being TRBD2 (5 bases). Trimming removed 0 bases from V and 1 base from J, with 8 bases in between. Germline-derived CDR1 and CDR2 are SGHRS and YFSETQ. The CDR3 contains 15 residues. The CDR3 coding sequence is TGCGCCAGCAGCTTGGTCGGGGTATCCTACAATGAGCAGTTCTTC. Translation gives CASSLVGVSYNEQFF. The full variable domain, completed using reference TRBV5-1 and TRBJ2-1, is KAGVTQTPRYLIKTRGQQVTLSCSPISGHRSVSWYQQTPGQGLQFLFEYFSETQRNKGNFPGRFSGRQFSNSRSEMNVSTLELGDSALYLCASSLVGVSYNEQFFGPGTRLTVL.